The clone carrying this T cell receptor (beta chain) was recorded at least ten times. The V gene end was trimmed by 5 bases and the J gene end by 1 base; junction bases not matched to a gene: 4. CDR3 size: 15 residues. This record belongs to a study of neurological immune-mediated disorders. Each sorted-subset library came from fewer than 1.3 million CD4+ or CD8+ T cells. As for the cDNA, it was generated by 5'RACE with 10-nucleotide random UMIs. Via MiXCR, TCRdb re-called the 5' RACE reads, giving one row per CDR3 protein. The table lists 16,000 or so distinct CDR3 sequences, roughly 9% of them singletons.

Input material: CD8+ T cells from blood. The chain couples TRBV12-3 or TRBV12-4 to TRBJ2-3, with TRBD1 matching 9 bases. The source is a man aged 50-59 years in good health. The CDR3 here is CASSPTGGGTDTQYF. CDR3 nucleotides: TGTGCCAGCAGTCCGACAGGGGGGGGCACAGATACGCAGTATTTT.